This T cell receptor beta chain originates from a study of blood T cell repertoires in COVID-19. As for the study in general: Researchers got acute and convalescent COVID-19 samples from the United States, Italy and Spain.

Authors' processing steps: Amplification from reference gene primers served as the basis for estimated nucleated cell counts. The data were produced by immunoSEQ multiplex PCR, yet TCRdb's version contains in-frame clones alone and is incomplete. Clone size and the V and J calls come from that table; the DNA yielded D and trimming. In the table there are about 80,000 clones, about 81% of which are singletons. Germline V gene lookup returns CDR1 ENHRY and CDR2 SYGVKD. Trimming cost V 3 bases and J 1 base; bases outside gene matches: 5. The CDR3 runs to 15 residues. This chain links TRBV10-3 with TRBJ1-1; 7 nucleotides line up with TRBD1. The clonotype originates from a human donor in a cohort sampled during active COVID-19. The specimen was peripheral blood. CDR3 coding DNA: TGTGCCATCAGTGACGACAGGACAGGGAACACTGAAGCTTTCTTT. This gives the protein CAISDDRTGNTEAFF.